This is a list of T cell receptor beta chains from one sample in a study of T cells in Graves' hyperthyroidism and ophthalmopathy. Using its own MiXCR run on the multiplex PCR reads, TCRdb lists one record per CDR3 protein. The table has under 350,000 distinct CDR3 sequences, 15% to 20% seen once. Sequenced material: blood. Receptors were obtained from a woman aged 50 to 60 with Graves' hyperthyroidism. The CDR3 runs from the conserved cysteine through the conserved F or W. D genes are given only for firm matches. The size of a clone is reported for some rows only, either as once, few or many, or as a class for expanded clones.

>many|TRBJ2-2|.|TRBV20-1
CSARGLRNTGELFF
TGCAGTGCTAGAGGGTTACGGAACACCGGGGAGCTGTTTTTT
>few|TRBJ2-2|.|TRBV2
CASMRETADTGELFF
TGTGCCAGCATGCGCGAGACGGCCGACACCGGGGAGCTGTTTTTT
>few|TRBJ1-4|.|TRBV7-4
CASSLAPRGEKLFF
TGTGCCAGCAGCTTAGCCCCGAGGGGAGAAAAACTGTTTTTT
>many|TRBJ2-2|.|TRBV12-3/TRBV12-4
CASGIEGSGELFF
TGTGCCAGCGGAATCGAGGGTTCCGGGGAGCTGTTTTTT
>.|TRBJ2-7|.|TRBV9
CASSTLEEQYF
TGTGCCAGCAGCACCCTAGAAGAGCAGTACTTC
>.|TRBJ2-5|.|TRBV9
CASSVGSSETQYF
TGTGCCAGCAGCGTAGGGTCCTCCGAGACCCAGTACTTC
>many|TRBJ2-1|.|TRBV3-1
CASSPGTHLSNEQFF
TGTGCCAGCAGCCCCGGGACTCACCTCTCCAATGAGCAGTTCTTC
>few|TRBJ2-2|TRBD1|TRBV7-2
CASSLATGWSGELFF
TGTGCCAGCAGCTTAGCGACAGGGTGGAGCGGGGAGCTGTTTTTT
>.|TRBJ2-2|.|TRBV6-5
CASSYGVRSVSGELFF
TGTGCCAGCAGTTACGGAGTTAGGTCCGTCAGCGGGGAGCTGTTTTTT
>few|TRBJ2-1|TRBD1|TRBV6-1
CASSLRDRELQFF
TGTGCCAGCAGTCTCCGGGACAGGGAACTACAGTTCTTC
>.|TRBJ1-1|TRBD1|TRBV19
CASSTAAGTGGTEAFF
TGTGCCAGTAGTACAGCCGCCGGGACAGGGGGGACTGAAGCTTTCTTT
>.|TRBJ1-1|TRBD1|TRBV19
CASNPQGGLWGNTEAFF
TGTGCCAGTAATCCCCAGGGGGGGCTGTGGGGAAACACTGAAGCTTTCTTT
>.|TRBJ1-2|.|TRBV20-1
CSAQDRKNYGYTF
TGCAGTGCGCAGGACAGAAAAAACTATGGCTACACCTTC
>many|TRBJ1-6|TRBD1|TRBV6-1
CASSLASTGENSPLHF
TGTGCCAGCAGCTTAGCGTCGACAGGGGAAAATTCACCCCTCCACTTT